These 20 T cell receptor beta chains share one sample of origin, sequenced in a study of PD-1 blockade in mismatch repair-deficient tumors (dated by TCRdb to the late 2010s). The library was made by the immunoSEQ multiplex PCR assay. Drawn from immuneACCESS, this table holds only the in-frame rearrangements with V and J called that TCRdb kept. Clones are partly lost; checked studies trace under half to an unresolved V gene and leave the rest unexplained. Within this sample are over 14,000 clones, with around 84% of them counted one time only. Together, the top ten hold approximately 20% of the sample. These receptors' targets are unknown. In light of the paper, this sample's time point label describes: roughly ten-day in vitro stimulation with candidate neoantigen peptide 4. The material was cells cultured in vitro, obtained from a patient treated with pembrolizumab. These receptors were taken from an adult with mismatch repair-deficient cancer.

CDR3 coding DNA: TGTGCCAGCAGCTTAGGGCTAAGCACAGATACGCAGTATTTT. Residues: CASSLGLSTDTQYF. The V call is TRBV11-2, the J call TRBJ2-3; D is unresolved. Deletions cut 1 base from V and 0 bases from J, with 5 bases between. CDR1 is SGHAT, CDR2 FQNNGV, per germline. The CDR3 runs to 14 residues. The full variable domain, completed using reference TRBV11-2 and TRBJ2-3, is EAGVAQSPRYKIIEKRQSVAFWCNPISGHATLYWYQQILGQGPKLLIQFQNNGVVDDSQLPKDRFSAERLKGVDSTLKIQPAKLEDSAVYLCASSLGLSTDTQYFGPGTRLTVL.

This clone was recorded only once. The CDR3 is CASSLQRGGTDTQYF. The CDR3 DNA is TGTGCCAGCAGCTTGCAGCGGGGGGGCACAGATACGCAGTATTTT. The V and J genes are TRBV5-5 and TRBJ2-3; the match to TRBD2 covers 9 bases. V lost 1 base, J lost 1 base, and 1 base stayed unmatched. The CDR3 totals 15 residues. Germline assignment: CDR1 SGHKS and CDR2 YYEKEE (reference sequence).

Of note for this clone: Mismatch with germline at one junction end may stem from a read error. CDR3 DNA sequence: TGTGCTAGCAGCTTCGCTGGCGGGGAGCTGTTTTTT. Its translation: CASSFAGGELFF. J is TRBJ2-2 and V is TRBV7-7; D not resolved. CDR3 size: 12 residues. Per the germline V gene, CDR1 is SSHAT and CDR2 is FNYEAQ (reference sequence).

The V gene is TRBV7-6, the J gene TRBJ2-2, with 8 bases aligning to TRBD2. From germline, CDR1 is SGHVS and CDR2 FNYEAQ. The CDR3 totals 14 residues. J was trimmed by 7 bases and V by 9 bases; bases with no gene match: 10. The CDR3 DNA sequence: TGTGCCAGTTCACGGCTAGCGGGTGGCGGGGAGCTGTTTTTT. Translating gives CASSRLAGGGELFF.

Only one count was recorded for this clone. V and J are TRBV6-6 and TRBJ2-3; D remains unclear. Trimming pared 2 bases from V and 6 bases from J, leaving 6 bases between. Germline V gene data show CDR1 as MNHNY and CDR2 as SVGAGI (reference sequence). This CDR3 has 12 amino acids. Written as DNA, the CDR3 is TGTGCCAGCAGTTACGTAGGGGATACGCAGTATTTT. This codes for CASSYVGDTQYF.

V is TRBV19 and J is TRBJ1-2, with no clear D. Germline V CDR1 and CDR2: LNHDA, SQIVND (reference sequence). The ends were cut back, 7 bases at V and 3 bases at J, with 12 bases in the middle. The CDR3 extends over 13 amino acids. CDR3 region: CASISTVDYGYTF. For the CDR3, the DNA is TGTGCCAGTATAAGTACAGTAGACTATGGCTACACCTTC.

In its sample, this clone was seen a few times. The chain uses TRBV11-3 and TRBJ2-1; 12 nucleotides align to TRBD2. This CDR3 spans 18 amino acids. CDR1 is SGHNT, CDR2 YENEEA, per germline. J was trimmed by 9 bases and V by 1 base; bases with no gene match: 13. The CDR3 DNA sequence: TGTGCCAGCAGCTTAGCTGCTTCGCGGACTAGCGGGATCCCTGAGCAGTTCTTC. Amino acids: CASSLAASRTSGIPEQFF.

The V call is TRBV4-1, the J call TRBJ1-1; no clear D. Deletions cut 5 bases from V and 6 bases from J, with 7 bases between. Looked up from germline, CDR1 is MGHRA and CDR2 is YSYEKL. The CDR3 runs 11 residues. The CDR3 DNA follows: TGCGCCAGCAGCGACGGATCTGAAGCTTTCTTT. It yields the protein CASSDGSEAFF.

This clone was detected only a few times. This chain's CDR3 is CASSLALYNEQFF. CDR3 coding DNA: TGTGCCAGCAGTTTGGCACTATACAATGAGCAGTTCTTC. The V gene is TRBV27, the J gene TRBJ2-1, with D unclear. The CDR3 has 13 amino acids. V was clipped by 3 bases and J by 4 bases, with 7 bases between them. Germline loops: CDR1 MNHEY, CDR2 SMNVEV (reference sequence).

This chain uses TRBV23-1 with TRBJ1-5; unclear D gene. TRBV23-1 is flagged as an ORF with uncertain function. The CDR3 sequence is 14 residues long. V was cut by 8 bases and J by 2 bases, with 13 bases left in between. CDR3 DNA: TGCGCCAGCGCCGTCGACACGTGCAATCAGCCCCAGCATTTT. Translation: CASAVDTCNQPQHF.

In nucleotides, the CDR3 is TGTGCCAGCAGCTCCCCTGCTAGCGGGATGTCCGGGGAGCTGTTTTTT. This encodes CASSSPASGMSGELFF. The rearrangement uses TRBV7-3 and TRBJ2-2; 9 nucleotides match TRBD2. Trimming took 4 bases from V and 6 from J; bases not matched to a gene: 9. Looked up from germline, CDR1 is SGHTA and CDR2 is FQGTGA. CDR3 length: 16 amino acids.

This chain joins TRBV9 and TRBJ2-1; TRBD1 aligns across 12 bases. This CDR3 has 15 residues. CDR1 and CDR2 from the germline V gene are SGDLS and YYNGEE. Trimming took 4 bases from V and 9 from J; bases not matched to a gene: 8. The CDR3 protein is CASSNRDRGLFEQFF. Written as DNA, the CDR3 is TGTGCCAGCAGCAACCGGGACAGGGGGCTTTTTGAGCAGTTCTTC.

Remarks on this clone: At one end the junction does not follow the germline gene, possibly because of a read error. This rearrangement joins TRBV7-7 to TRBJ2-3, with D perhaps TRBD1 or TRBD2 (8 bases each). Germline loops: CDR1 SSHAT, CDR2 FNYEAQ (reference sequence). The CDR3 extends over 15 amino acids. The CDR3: CASSLAGQGTDTQYF. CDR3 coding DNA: TGTGCTAGCAGCTTAGCGGGACAGGGCACAGATACGCAGTATTTT.

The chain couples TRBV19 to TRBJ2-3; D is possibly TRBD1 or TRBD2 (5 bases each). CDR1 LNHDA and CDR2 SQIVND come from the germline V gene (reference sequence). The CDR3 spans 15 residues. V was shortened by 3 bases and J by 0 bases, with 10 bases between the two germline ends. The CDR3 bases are TGTGCCAGTAGTATCGGGGCCTCTAGCACAGATACGCAGTATTTT. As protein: CASSIGASSTDTQYF.

In DNA form, the CDR3 reads TGTGCCAGCAGCGACGCCACAGGGAACACTGAAGCTTTCTTT. This sequence encodes CASSDATGNTEAFF. The V and J genes are TRBV9 and TRBJ1-1; D is perhaps TRBD1 (5 bases). V was trimmed by 3 bases and J by 1 base, leaving 10 bases between them. Germline CDR1 is SGDLS and CDR2 is YYNGEE. The CDR3 loop spans 14 amino acids.

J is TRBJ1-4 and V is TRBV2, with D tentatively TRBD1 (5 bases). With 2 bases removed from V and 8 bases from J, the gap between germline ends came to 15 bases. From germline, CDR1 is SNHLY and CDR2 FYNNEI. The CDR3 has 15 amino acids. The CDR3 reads CASSELGTEEEKLFF. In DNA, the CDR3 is TGTGCCAGCAGTGAATTGGGGACGGAAGAGGAAAAACTGTTTTTT.

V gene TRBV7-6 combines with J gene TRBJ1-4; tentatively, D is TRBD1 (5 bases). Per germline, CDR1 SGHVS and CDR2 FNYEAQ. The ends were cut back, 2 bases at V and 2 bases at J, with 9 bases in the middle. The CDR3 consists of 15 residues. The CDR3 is CASSLRAGTNEKLFF. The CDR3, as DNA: TGTGCCAGCAGCTTAAGGGCAGGGACTAATGAAAAACTGTTTTTT.

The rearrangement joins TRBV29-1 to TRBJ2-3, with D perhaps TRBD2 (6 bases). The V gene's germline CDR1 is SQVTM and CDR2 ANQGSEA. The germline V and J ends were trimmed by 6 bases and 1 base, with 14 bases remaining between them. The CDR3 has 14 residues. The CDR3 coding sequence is TGCAGCGTGTCCGGGACTGGGGGCACAGATACGCAGTATTTT. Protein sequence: CSVSGTGGTDTQYF.

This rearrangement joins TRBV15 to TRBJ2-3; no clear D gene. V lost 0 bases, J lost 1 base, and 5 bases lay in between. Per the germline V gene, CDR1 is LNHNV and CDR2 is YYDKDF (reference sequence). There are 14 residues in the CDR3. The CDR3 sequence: CATSRDVGTDTQYF. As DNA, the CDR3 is TGTGCCACCAGCAGAGATGTGGGCACAGATACGCAGTATTTT.

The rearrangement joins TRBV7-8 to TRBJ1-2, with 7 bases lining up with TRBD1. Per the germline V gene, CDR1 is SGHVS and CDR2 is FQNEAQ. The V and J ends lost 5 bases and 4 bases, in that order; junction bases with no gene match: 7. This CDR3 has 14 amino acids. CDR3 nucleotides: TGTGCCAGCAGCCCAGGACAGGCAGCCTATGGCTACACCTTC. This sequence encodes CASSPGQAAYGYTF.